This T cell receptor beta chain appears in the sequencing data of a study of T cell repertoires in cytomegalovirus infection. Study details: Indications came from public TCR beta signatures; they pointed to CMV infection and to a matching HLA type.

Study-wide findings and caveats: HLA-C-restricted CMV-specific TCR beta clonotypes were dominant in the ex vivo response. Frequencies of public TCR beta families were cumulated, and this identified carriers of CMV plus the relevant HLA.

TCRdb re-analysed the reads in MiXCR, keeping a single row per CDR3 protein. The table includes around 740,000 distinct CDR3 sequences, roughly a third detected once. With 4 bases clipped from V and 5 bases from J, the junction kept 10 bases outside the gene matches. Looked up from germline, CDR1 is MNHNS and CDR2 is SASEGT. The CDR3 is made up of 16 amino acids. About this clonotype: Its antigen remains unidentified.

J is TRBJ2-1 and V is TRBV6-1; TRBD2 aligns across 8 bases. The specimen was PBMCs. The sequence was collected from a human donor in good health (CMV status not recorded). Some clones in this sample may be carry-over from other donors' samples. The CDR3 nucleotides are TGTGCCAGCAGTGGCACCCCGACTAGCGTAAACAATGAGCAGTTCTTC. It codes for CASSGTPTSVNNEQFF.